The T cell receptor beta chain described here comes from a study of OX40 agonist ivuxolimab in advanced cancers. Germline CDR1 SGDLS, CDR2 YYNGEE. V lost 5 bases and J lost 5; bases outside the gene matches: 7. The CDR3 totals 14 residues. Method: immunoSEQ multiplex PCR; TCRdb's copy keeps in-frame clones and lacks some. The data show 71,000 or so clones, approximately 89% seen once. The chain recombines TRBV9 with TRBJ2-1; 7 nucleotides agree with TRBD1. This TCR was recovered from an adult with an advanced solid tumor such as melanoma, head and neck, liver or kidney cancer. The starting material was CD4+ or CD8+ T cells sorted from blood, obtained in a trial of the OX40 agonist ivuxolimab. The CDR3 coding sequence is TGTGCCAGCAGTGAGGGACAGATTAACAATGAGCAGTTCTTC. This codes for CASSEGQINNEQFF.